Detailed here is one T cell receptor beta chain. The antigen it binds to is not known. No much larger clone is present one base from it, and per-base qualities are unavailable. The record originates from a study of T cell responses to AZD1222 COVID-19 vaccine (dated by TCRdb to the early 2020s). A note on the overall study: TCR sequencing was performed for about 240 trial participants, of whom approximately 200 were given two doses of AZD1222 and approximately 25 were given two doses of MenACWY control vaccine. Enrollment into the trials was organized by age into subgroups of 18-55, 56-69 and 70-plus years, and those subgroups contained about 150, 27 and 61 TCR-sequenced participants, respectively. The full study reports these points: Most participants were white British and females outnumbered males, and the authors suggested that clonal diversity may have been underestimated. The whole spike protein was spanned by vaccine-associated CD4 TCRs, and dominant responses were seen in regions 160-218 and 743-854. After two AZD1222 doses, spike-specific TCR breadth and depth were significantly higher than at day 0 and than in MenACWY recipients. Reportedly, close to half of the unique spike-specific TCRs recognized epitopes lying outside the regions that are mutated in the B.1.351 and B.1.1.7 variants. Because no samples from the day 14 peak response were available, repertoires could be characterized only after the peak T cell response. Only six AZD1222 recipients were SARS-CoV-2 seropositive at baseline, limiting conclusions about previously exposed vaccinees. The 56-69-year group was small, and its depth increase did not reach significance, likely because of low power.

The CDR3 regions of human TCRbeta chains were analyzed by immunosequencing. From the authors' description of their analysis: Repertoire TCRs were checked for matches against a reference library of SARS-CoV-2-specific TCRs that had been generated using the MIRA antigen-specificity platform. Breadth meant the fraction of unique TCRs that were SARS-CoV-2-associated, whereas depth meant the fraction of total T cells that were SARS-CoV-2-associated. Using the MIRA data, each spike-specific TCR was assigned both to the spike region to which the TCR was reactive and to a CD4 or CD8 class. Log10-transformed breadth and depth values were compared by one-way ANOVA with Sidak's multiple comparisons tests. What TCRdb holds here is the immuneACCESS table cut down to in-frame rearrangements. Part of the clones is not present; checked against another copy, under half of the missing clones reflect an unresolved V gene, and the others are unexplained. V, J and clone size were drawn from that table, and D and trimming were deduced from the DNA. Across this sample there are under 130,000 clones, with approximately 89% seen only once. The top ten clonotypes cover over 35% of the sample.

The germline V gene encodes CDR1 MDHEN and CDR2 SYDVKM. From cysteine to phenylalanine, the CDR3 is 13 amino acids long. The entry retains the CDR3 DNA only, 39 bases that are in frame from base 1. Deletion took 2 bases off V and 13 bases off J, with a span of 18 bases between the germline ends. The sample's time point label, in plain terms: about 28 days (+/-7) after the second vaccine dose. AZD1222 recipients whose second dose came at about 4 weeks and those whose second dose came at about 12 weeks were combined into one group, since spike-specific TCR depth and breadth did not differ between the two schedules. Vaccinee samples came from UK trials COV001 and COV002, including a single-blind randomized controlled phase 2/3 trial of AZD1222 (ChAdOx1 nCoV-19) in healthy adults. For TCRbeta chain sequencing, PBMC samples from trial participants were taken at day 0 and at day 28 after the second dose.

The sequencing here drew on peripheral blood, taken 28 days after the second AZD1222 dose. The clonotype comes from an adult who received the AZD1222 COVID-19 vaccine. The chain was built from TRBV28 and TRBJ2-7; D gene: possibly TRBD2, on 5 matching bases. Here is the DNA: TGTGCCAGCAGTTTAGGAGGAAATAAGTTGGTTTACTTC. It codes for CASSLGGNKLVYF.